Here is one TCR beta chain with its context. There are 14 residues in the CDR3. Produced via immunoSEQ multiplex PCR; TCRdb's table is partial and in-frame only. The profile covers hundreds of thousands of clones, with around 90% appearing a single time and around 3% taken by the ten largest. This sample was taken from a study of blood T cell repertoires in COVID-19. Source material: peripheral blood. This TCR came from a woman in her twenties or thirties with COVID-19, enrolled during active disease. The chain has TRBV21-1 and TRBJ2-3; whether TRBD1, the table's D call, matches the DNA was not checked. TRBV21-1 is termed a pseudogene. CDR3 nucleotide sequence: TGTGCCAGCAGCAAAGCGGCCCACACAGATACGCAGTATTTT. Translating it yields CASSKAAHTDTQYF.